This T cell receptor beta chain was captured by sequencing in a study of blood T cells in healthy people across ages. A second PCR of 7 to 11 cycles used a sample-barcoded 5' primer and a J-beta primer mix. Via MiXCR, TCRdb re-called the 5' RACE reads, giving one row per CDR3 protein. The table lists some 780,000 distinct CDR3 sequences, roughly 56% of them singletons. This CDR3 has 17 residues. With 1 base clipped from V and 5 bases from J, the junction kept 11 bases outside the gene matches. The V gene's germline CDR1 is SGHAT and CDR2 FQNNGV. Total RNA extraction produced at least 5.5 micrograms (per sample) for the study.

Sequenced sample: blood. The chain is built from TRBV11-2 and TRBJ2-5; 9 nucleotides agree with TRBD2. This TCR was recovered from a man aged 35 to 55 in good health. CDR3 region: CASSLVGGGGAAETQYF. The CDR3 DNA reads TGTGCCAGCAGCTTAGTGGGGGGCGGGGGGGCCGCTGAGACCCAGTACTTC.